The rows below give T cell receptor beta chains drawn from one sample of a study of blood T cell repertoires in COVID-19. The method was immunoSEQ multiplex PCR; TCRdb's version includes in-frame clones alone and lacks a portion of them. The sample consists of hundreds of thousands of clones, approximately 87% of them appearing once. Sequences were obtained from peripheral blood. These receptors all stem from a woman aged 45-60 years with acute or convalescent COVID-19. Each CDR3 is given with its conserved first and last residue. Fields, in order: V gene, J gene, D gene, clone size, CDR3 protein, CDR3 DNA. D genes are given only for firm matches. Only part of the rows carry a size: once, few, many, or a class if the clone is expanded.

>TRBV6-5|TRBJ1-6|.|.
CASSDEGVMNSPLHF
TGTGCCAGCAGCGACGAGGGGGTAATGAATTCACCCCTCCACTTT
>TRBV11-2|TRBJ2-2|TRBD2|.
CASSLRVAGGLKNGELFF
TGTGCCAGCAGCCTCCGAGTAGCGGGGGGGCTTAAAAACGGGGAGCTGTTTTTT
>TRBV13|TRBJ1-2|TRBD1|.
CASSLTGTGVLYGYTF
TGTGCCAGCAGCTTAACCGGGACAGGGGTCCTCTATGGCTACACCTTC
>TRBV15|TRBJ2-2|.|.
CATSRDRGTGELFF
TGTGCCACCAGCAGAGATCGAGGCACCGGGGAGCTGTTTTTT
>TRBV7-2|TRBJ2-3|TRBD2|.
CASSRSGRADTQYF
TGTGCCAGCAGCCGTAGCGGGAGGGCAGATACGCAGTATTTT
>TRBV6-5|TRBJ1-6|.|.
CASRQVYNSPLHF
TGTGCCAGCCGACAGGTTTATAATTCACCCCTCCACTTT
>TRBV9|TRBJ1-4|TRBD1|.
CASGRQGSNEKLFF
TGTGCCAGCGGGAGACAGGGGTCTAATGAAAAACTGTTTTTT
>TRBV11-2|TRBJ2-1|TRBD2|.
CASNDYDGGGSYNEQFF
TGTGCCAGCAACGATTATGACGGCGGGGGCTCCTACAATGAGCAGTTCTTC
>TRBV19|TRBJ1-6|TRBD1|.
CASSVIRDRYNSPLHF
TGTGCCAGTAGTGTGATCCGGGACAGGTATAATTCACCCCTCCACTTT
>TRBV4-2|TRBJ1-1|TRBD1|.
CASSHPTGGAVNEAFF
TGTGCCAGCAGCCATCCAACAGGGGGAGCCGTAAATGAAGCTTTCTTT
>TRBV18|TRBJ1-3|TRBD1|.
CASSPPGTAGGNTIYF
TGTGCCAGCTCACCACCAGGGACAGCCGGCGGAAACACCATATATTTT
>TRBV6-2/TRBV6-3|TRBJ2-1|.|.
CASSLTGTPIYNEQFF
TGTGCCAGCAGCCTTACCGGGACACCCATTTACAATGAGCAGTTCTTC
>TRBV7-7|TRBJ2-7|.|once
CASSLGSSGEQYF
TGTGCCAGCAGCTTGGGCTCGTCAGGCGAGCAGTACTTC
>TRBV30|TRBJ2-7|.|.
CAWSPLLGGTYEQYF
TGTGCCTGGAGTCCCCTTCTTGGAGGGACCTACGAGCAGTACTTC
>TRBV4-3|TRBJ2-2|TRBD1|few
CASSQDGQGAYTGELFF
TGCGCCAGCAGCCAAGATGGCCAGGGGGCTTACACCGGGGAGCTGTTTTTT
>TRBV5-5|TRBJ1-3|TRBD1|.
CASSKGQGAKGNTIYF
TGTGCCAGCAGCAAAGGACAGGGGGCGAAAGGAAACACCATATATTTT